Listed here are 31 T cell receptor beta chains from one sample, sequenced in a study of OX40 agonist ivuxolimab in advanced cancers. The assay was immunoSEQ multiplex PCR, and TCRdb's table has in-frame clones only and misses some. The table includes about 69,000 clones, approximately 90% detected once. The sequencing here drew on CD4+ or CD8+ T cells sorted from blood, taken in a trial of the OX40 agonist ivuxolimab. These receptors came from an adult with an advanced solid tumor such as melanoma, head and neck, liver or kidney cancer.

This clone was found once. The chain employs TRBV4-2 and TRBJ2-3, with TRBD2 identical over 9 bases. The CDR3 sequence is 14 residues long. Germline V lookup: CDR1 LGHNA, CDR2 YNFKEQ. The trim removed 1 base at V and 10 bases at J, leaving 6 bases unmatched. The CDR3 reads CASSQASSGTAQYF. The CDR3 coding sequence is TGTGCCAGCAGCCAAGCCTCTAGCGGGACGGCGCAGTATTTT.

The chain uses TRBV7-8 and TRBJ1-6; a possible D gene is TRBD1 (6 bases). CDR1 SGHVS and CDR2 FQNEAQ come from the germline V gene. Trimming took 2 bases from V and 10 from J, leaving 12 bases between them. This CDR3 contains 14 residues. This chain's CDR3 is CASSLSGDRSPLHF. The CDR3 region has the DNA TGTGCCAGCAGCTTATCAGGGGATCGGTCACCCCTCCACTTT.

The rearrangement joins TRBV9 to TRBJ2-1; TRBD1 or TRBD2 may be the D gene (6 bases each). Trimming shortened V by 0 bases and J by 5 bases, and 15 bases separated the two germline ends. This CDR3 has 16 amino acids. CDR1 and CDR2 from the germline V gene are SGDLS and YYNGEE. CDR3 sequence (DNA): TGTGCCAGCAGCGTAGGGGGGGCGAACGCTAACAATGAGCAGTTCTTC. This encodes CASSVGGANANNEQFF. Complete variable domain (other parts from reference TRBV9 and TRBJ2-1): DSGVTQTPKHLITATGQRVTLRCSPRSGDLSVYWYQQSLDQGLQFLIQYYNGEERAKGNILERFSAQQFPDLHSELNLSSLELGDSALYFCASSVGGANANNEQFFGPGTRLTVL.

The chain uses TRBV2 and TRBJ2-6, with D perhaps TRBD1 (6 bases). The CDR3 consists of 14 residues. V lost 7 bases and J 2 bases, leaving 9 bases between the germline ends. CDR1 and CDR2 (germline): SNHLY, FYNNEI. CDR3 region: CASTRQAGANVLTF. Written as DNA, the CDR3 is TGTGCCAGCACCAGACAGGCTGGGGCCAACGTCCTGACTTTC.

This chain connects TRBV2 to TRBJ2-7; a possible D gene is TRBD1 (7 bases). With 3 bases removed from V and 4 bases from J, the gap between germline ends came to 16 bases. Germline loops: CDR1 SNHLY, CDR2 FYNNEI. The CDR3 has 15 residues. The CDR3 bases are TGTGCCAGCAGTGAGGAGGGACAGCCTTCGTACGAGCAGTACTTC. Protein sequence: CASSEEGQPSYEQYF.

The chain links TRBV19 to TRBJ1-1; weak D call: TRBD1 (6 bases). The ends were cut back, 7 bases at V and 1 base at J, with 25 bases in the middle. Germline V lookup: CDR1 LNHDA, CDR2 SQIVND (reference sequence). CDR3 length: 18 amino acids. The CDR3 bases are TGTGCCAGTACTAGGAATGGGTGGTGGGGGACATCGAACACTGAAGCTTTCTTT. Its protein is CASTRNGWWGTSNTEAFF.

This clone was seen only once. This chain links TRBV5-6 with TRBJ1-2; TRBD1 is a possible D gene (6 bases). The CDR3 is 15 residues long. The germline gives CDR1 SGHDT, CDR2 YYEEEE. The V end was cut by 4 bases, the J end by 3 bases, with 16 bases between. This chain's CDR3 is CASSPSGVAYYGYTF. The CDR3 nucleotides are TGTGCCAGCAGCCCTTCAGGGGTTGCCTACTATGGCTACACCTTC.

V and J are TRBV25-1 and TRBJ2-3, with 9 bases matching TRBD1. The J segment lost 0 bases and the V segment lost 6 bases, leaving 7 bases of the junction unmatched. Germline-derived CDR1 and CDR2 are MGHDK and SYGVNS. The CDR3 covers 16 residues. Written as DNA, the CDR3 is TGTGCCAGCAGCGAAACAGGGGGCACAAGCACAGATACGCAGTATTTT. It translates to CASSETGGTSTDTQYF.

The gene calls are TRBV7-6 and TRBJ1-5; the D is unclear. Germline V lookup: CDR1 SGHVS, CDR2 FNYEAQ. V lost 5 bases, J lost 1 base, and 9 bases lay in between. The CDR3 runs 14 residues. CDR3 in DNA: TGTGCCAGCAGCCGCTGGGAAAGCAATCAGCCCCAGCATTTT. Translation: CASSRWESNQPQHF.

This clone was observed once. The rearrangement joins TRBV29-1 to TRBJ1-2; D unresolved. Per germline, CDR1 SQVTM and CDR2 ANQGSEA. V was trimmed by 3 bases and J by 7 bases, leaving 9 bases between them. The CDR3 covers 11 residues. The CDR3 sequence is CSVDVDPGYTF. CDR3 bases: TGCAGCGTTGATGTAGATCCTGGCTACACCTTC.

The count of this clone is one. This chain joins TRBV28 and TRBJ2-2; D possibly corresponds to TRBD1 (7 bases). The CDR3 has 15 amino acids. Trimming stripped 6 bases from V and 6 bases from J, with 17 bases between. Germline-derived CDR1 and CDR2 are MDHEN and SYDVKM. CDR3 sequence (DNA): TGTGCCAGCAGCCCTTCAGGGGGGCGGTCCGGGGAGCTGTTTTTT. It is translated as CASSPSGGRSGELFF.

This clone was recorded once. The chain carries TRBV5-1 and TRBJ1-1; no firm D call. This CDR3 has 12 residues. V gave up 5 bases and J gave up 1 base, with 6 bases separating them. CDR1 and CDR2 (germline): SGHRS, YFSETQ. CDR3 residues: CASRSGNTEAFF. For the CDR3, the DNA is TGCGCCAGCAGATCAGGGAACACTGAAGCTTTCTTT.

This clone was detected only once. The chain recombines TRBV27 with TRBJ2-7, with a weak D call TRBD1 (6 bases). The CDR3 totals 12 residues. The V gene's germline CDR1 is MNHEY and CDR2 SMNVEV (reference sequence). With 5 bases removed from V and 6 bases from J, the gap between germline ends came to 11 bases. In nucleotides, the CDR3 is TGTGCCAGCAGTACAGGGAAGCTCGAGCAGTACTTC. It specifies CASSTGKLEQYF.

V and J are TRBV23-1 and TRBJ2-4, with 9 bases that match TRBD2. TRBV23-1 is annotated as an ORF whose role is uncertain. V dropped 0 bases and J dropped 2; count of bases not matched to a gene: 14. This CDR3 is built from 20 residues. CDR3 bases: TGCGCCAGCAGTCAATCACGGGTAGCGGGAGTAAGGTCTACCAAAAACATTCAGTACTTC. It translates to CASSQSRVAGVRSTKNIQYF.

This chain connects TRBV19 to TRBJ2-2, with D perhaps given as TRBD1 or TRBD2 (5 bases each). The CDR3 is 18 amino acids. The germline V gene encodes CDR1 LNHDA and CDR2 SQIVND (reference sequence). The V end lost 1 base, the J end lost 1 base, and 16 bases lay between the germline ends. DNA of the CDR3: TGTGCCAGTAGTATAGTTGGGCCGGGGCTGGTGAACACCGGGGAGCTGTTTTTT. Protein sequence: CASSIVGPGLVNTGELFF.

The chain couples TRBV10-1 to TRBJ2-1; TRBD2 matches 10 bases. Germline V gene data show CDR1 as WNHNN and CDR2 as SYGVQD (reference sequence). Trimming at V came to 5 bases and at J to 2 bases, leaving 6 bases not matched to a gene. The CDR3 covers 16 residues. CDR3: CASSPSGSGPYNEQFF. The CDR3, as DNA: TGCGCCAGCAGTCCTAGCGGGAGTGGGCCCTACAATGAGCAGTTCTTC.

V usage is TRBV14 and J usage is TRBJ1-4; D not resolved. Germline V gene lookup returns CDR1 SGHDN and CDR2 FVKESK. The CDR3 length is 12 residues. V lost 6 bases and J 7 bases, leaving 9 bases between the germline ends. CDR3 nucleotides: TGTGCCAGCAGAAGGACGGGTGAAAAACTGTTTTTT. Protein sequence: CASRRTGEKLFF.

V gene TRBV10-3 combines with J gene TRBJ1-1; D ambiguous. V was pared by 8 bases and J by 1 base, with 20 bases between. CDR1 and CDR2 (germline): ENHRY, SYGVKD. CDR3 length: 16 residues. Written as DNA, the CDR3 is TGTGCCATCGGCAGGACTACTCTTTGGGGGAACACTGAAGCTTTCTTT. Its translation is CAIGRTTLWGNTEAFF.

The gene calls are TRBV18 and TRBJ2-3, with a weak D call TRBD2 (6 bases). The CDR3 contains 13 residues. Trimming pared 3 bases from V and 5 bases from J, leaving 9 bases between. The germline V gene has CDR1 KGHSH and CDR2 LQKENI. The CDR3 bases are TGTGCCAGCTCACCCCGGGAGCAAGATACGCAGTATTTT. Protein: CASSPREQDTQYF.

This chain uses TRBV30 with TRBJ1-1, with a possible D match to TRBD1 (5 bases). Germline CDR1 and CDR2: GTSNPN and SVGIG (reference sequence). The CDR3 length is 13 residues. With 6 bases removed from V and 7 bases from J, the gap between germline ends came to 18 bases. This CDR3 reads CACPSGDGIEAFF. DNA for the CDR3: TGTGCCTGCCCCTCTGGGGACGGTATTGAAGCTTTCTTT.

In its sample, this clone was seen once. This chain connects TRBV19 to TRBJ1-1, with 8 positions matching TRBD1. Trimming took 5 bases from V and 4 from J; bases not matched to a gene: 12. This CDR3 is 16 amino acids long. Germline CDR1 is LNHDA and CDR2 is SQIVND (reference sequence). Here the CDR3 DNA reads TGTGCCAGTAGTCAAAGGACAGGGCGGTGGTCCACTGAAGCTTTCTTT. Protein product: CASSQRTGRWSTEAFF.

The V and J genes are TRBV5-8 and TRBJ2-3; TRBD1 matches at 7 bases. The CDR3 totals 14 residues. Trimming at V came to 6 bases and at J to 1 base, leaving 5 bases not matched to a gene. The germline CDR1 and CDR2 sequences are SGHTS and YDEGEE. CDR3 coding DNA: TGTGCCAGCACCCACGGGACAGGCACAGATACGCAGTATTTT. It specifies CASTHGTGTDTQYF.

Details on this clone: The same CDR3 also results from other DNA sequences found in this sample. The gene calls are TRBV20-1 and TRBJ2-2; no firm D call. Trimming stripped 3 bases from V and 5 bases from J, with 4 bases between. CDR3 length: 11 residues. Looked up from germline, CDR1 is DFQATT and CDR2 is SNEGSKA (reference sequence). The DNA of the CDR3 is TGCAGTGCTAGGAGGACCGGGGAGCTGTTTTTT. Translating it yields CSARRTGELFF.

This clone was seen once. The V and J genes are TRBV23-1 and TRBJ1-2; D is unclear. TRBV23-1 is sorted into the ORF group, with uncertain function. The CDR3 totals 13 residues. Trimming took 5 bases from V and 5 from J, leaving 12 bases between them. The CDR3 region is CASSTVPSYGYTF. DNA for the CDR3: TGCGCCAGCAGTACGGTCCCTAGTTATGGCTACACCTTC.

The chain is built from TRBV2 and TRBJ2-1, with 9 nucleotides matching TRBD2. The CDR3 contains 16 residues. Per the germline V gene, CDR1 is SNHLY and CDR2 is FYNNEI. After removal of 6 bases from V and 8 bases from J, the junction contained 14 bases not matched to a gene. The CDR3 sequence is CASSAVLAGLIDEQFF. CDR3 coding DNA: TGTGCCAGCAGCGCCGTTCTAGCGGGACTTATTGATGAGCAGTTCTTC. The full variable domain, completed using reference TRBV2 and TRBJ2-1, is EPEVTQTPSHQVTQMGQEVILRCVPISNHLYFYWYRQILGQKVEFLVSFYNNEISEKSEIFDDQFSVERPDGSNFTLKIRSTKLEDSAMYFCASSAVLAGLIDEQFFGPGTRLTVL.

This chain uses TRBV5-1 with TRBJ2-5; D is possibly TRBD2 (6 bases). CDR3 length: 14 residues. V was cut by 0 bases and J by 1 base, with 7 bases left in between. CDR1 is SGHRS and CDR2 is YFSETQ in the germline V gene. CDR3 nucleotides: TGCGCCAGCAGCTTGGTCGGGGGCCAAGAGACCCAGTACTTC. This gives the protein CASSLVGGQETQYF. Drawing the rest from reference TRBV5-1 and TRBJ2-5, the complete variable domain is KAGVTQTPRYLIKTRGQQVTLSCSPISGHRSVSWYQQTPGQGLQFLFEYFSETQRNKGNFPGRFSGRQFSNSRSEMNVSTLELGDSALYLCASSLVGGQETQYFGPGTRLLVL.

Worth noting for this clone: Other DNA sequences of this sample code for an identical CDR3. V gene TRBV6-1 combines with J gene TRBJ1-2; D is undetermined. CDR3 length: 13 residues. In germline, CDR1 is MNHNS, CDR2 SASEGT. V dropped 2 bases and J dropped 2 bases, with 6 bases sitting between them. The CDR3 DNA follows: TGTGCCAGCAGTGAATCCGGGAACTATGGCTACACCTTC. Translated, it gives CASSESGNYGYTF.

The chain joins TRBV6-1 to TRBJ2-1; TRBD2 agrees at 11 bases. CDR1 is MNHNS, CDR2 SASEGT, per germline. The CDR3 extends over 17 amino acids. Trimming removed 1 base from V and 4 bases from J; junction bases left unmatched: 6. The CDR3 DNA reads as TGTGCCAGCAGTGAAGAAGCTAGCGGGAGGATATACAATGAGCAGTTCTTC. This codes for CASSEEASGRIYNEQFF.

This chain connects TRBV19 to TRBJ1-2; D is uncertain. Germline CDR1 reads LNHDA; CDR2 reads SQIVND (reference sequence). This CDR3 comprises 11 residues. Trimming removed 6 bases at V and 6 bases at J, with 8 bases between. CDR3 DNA: TGTGCCAGTAGCTTGGGCCATGGCTACACCTTC. Protein product: CASSLGHGYTF.

The J gene is TRBJ1-2, the V gene TRBV28; 9 nucleotides match TRBD1. Per the germline V gene, CDR1 is MDHEN and CDR2 is SYDVKM. CDR3 size: 14 residues. The V gene end was trimmed by 5 bases and the J gene end by 7 bases; junction bases not matched to a gene: 8. This CDR3 is CASSAYGTGFGYTF. For the CDR3, the DNA is TGTGCCAGCAGTGCCTATGGGACAGGGTTTGGCTACACCTTC.

On this clone itself: Relative to the germline gene, one junction end is altered; a read error may explain this. In the same sample, other DNA sequences code for this CDR3. This sequence joins TRBV7-9 and TRBJ2-7; no clear D gene. Germline CDR1 SEHNR, CDR2 FQNEAQ (reference sequence). The CDR3 has 12 amino acids. CDR3 amino acids: CASSPTHYEQYF. The CDR3, as DNA: TGTGCCAGCAGCCCCACCCATTACGAGCAGTACTTT.